This T cell receptor (beta chain) emerged from a study of response to subunit inactivated influenza vaccine (dated by TCRdb to 2016 to 2018). About the full investigation: Deep quantitative T cell receptor repertoire profiling was used in the study to track responses to a trivalent subunit inactivated influenza vaccine. What the research found in general, with its limitations: According to the authors, only a limited number of new T cells may be recruited by each seasonal influenza vaccination.

On this clonotype: The antigen it recognizes is unknown. Per-base qualities were not stored, and no clone one base away is much larger.

Via the germline V gene (reference sequence), CDR1 is DFQATT and CDR2 SNEGSKA. The CDR3 numbers 15 residues from cysteine through phenylalanine. The sequence is cut down to CDR3 DNA, 45 bases in frame from base 1. The trim is 0 bases for V and 8 bases for J, with a gap of 19 bases between the germline ends. Receptor libraries were prepared by RT-PCR. Sequencer: Illumina HiSeq 2500. In TCRdb, the public reads were trimmed at Q25 with fastp and aligned with MiXCR, with productive beta chains retained. One record per CDR3 amino acid sequence lists the most common genes and DNA. The sample table holds a few hundred thousand distinct CDR3 sequences, of which 11% to 15% were seen once. The ten largest clones take up 11% of the sample.

The chain was built from TRBV20-1 and TRBJ2-5, with TRBD1 as a weak D call on 6 bases. Sequences were derived from PBMCs from blood, sampled 12 days after vaccination. This receptor was identified in a man aged 50 to 59 who received an inactivated influenza vaccine. Donor details come from another sample of the same person, matched by shared clones. The DNA sequence follows: TGCAGTGCTAGAGATCAAACAGGGACCAAGAGAACCCAGTACTTC. It codes for CSARDQTGTKRTQYF.